A single sample gave rise to the 25 T cell receptor beta chains below, sequenced in a study of blood T cells in healthy people across ages. Through a sample-barcoded 5' primer and a J-beta primer mix, a second PCR was run for roughly 6 to 12 cycles. TCRdb recomputed calls from the 5' RACE reads with MiXCR, one row per CDR3 protein. Here the sample spans just over 800,000 distinct CDR3 sequences, 55% to 65% being singletons. The sample was blood. Receptors were obtained from a young man in good health.

The chain links TRBV5-5 to TRBJ1-2, with 10 nucleotides matching TRBD1. V gave up 1 base and J gave up 1 base; unmatched junction bases: 7. CDR1 and CDR2 from the germline V gene are SGHKS and YYEKEE (reference sequence). The CDR3 covers 17 residues. The CDR3 loop is CASSLWDRGLGNYGYTF. For the CDR3, the DNA is TGTGCCAGCAGCTTGTGGGACAGGGGATTGGGTAACTATGGCTACACCTTC.

This clonotype has a handful of counts. The V call is TRBV5-1, the J call TRBJ2-3, with D tentatively TRBD1 (6 bases). Germline-derived CDR1 and CDR2 are SGHRS and YFSETQ. The CDR3 runs 16 residues. The V gene lost 1 base and the J gene lost 3 bases, with 15 bases spanning the gap. This chain's CDR3 is CASSLRVGGSTDTQYF. For the CDR3, the DNA is TGCGCCAGCAGCTTGCGCGTAGGGGGAAGTACAGATACGCAGTATTTT.

In its sample, this clonotype was seen many times. V usage is TRBV20-1 and J usage is TRBJ2-1; perhaps TRBD1 as D (8 bases). The CDR3 is 16 residues long. Trimming took 0 bases from V and 6 from J, leaving 18 bases between them. The germline CDR1 and CDR2 sequences are DFQATT and SNEGSKA (reference sequence). The CDR3 region is CSARDATGGVPNEQFF. In DNA, the CDR3 is TGCAGTGCTAGAGATGCAACAGGGGGGGTTCCCAATGAGCAGTTCTTC.

The J gene is TRBJ1-5, the V gene TRBV10-3; 7 nucleotides align to TRBD1. V gave up 4 bases and J gave up 6 bases; unmatched junction bases: 3. In germline, CDR1 is ENHRY, CDR2 SYGVKD. The CDR3 is 13 residues long. CDR3 residues: CAISGSGGQPQHF. The CDR3 DNA sequence: TGTGCCATCAGTGGATCAGGGGGTCAGCCCCAGCATTTT.

This clonotype has more than one count but fewer than ten. This chain links TRBV13 with TRBJ2-7; weak D call: TRBD1 (6 bases). The CDR3 length is 15 residues. CDR1 and CDR2 (germline): PRHDT, FYEKMQ (reference sequence). The V end lost 4 bases, the J end lost 0 bases, and 13 bases lay between the germline ends. CDR3 in DNA: TGTGCCAGCAGCTCAAATGGACAGCACTCCTACGAGCAGTACTTC. Its translation: CASSSNGQHSYEQYF. Based on the CDR3 plus reference TRBV13 and TRBJ2-7, the full variable domain is AAGVIQSPRHLIKEKRETATLKCYPIPRHDTVYWYQQGPGQDPQFLISFYEKMQSDKGSIPDRFSAQQFSDYHSELNMSSLELGDSALYFCASSSNGQHSYEQYFGPGTRLTVT.

V is TRBV7-9 and J is TRBJ2-7; D call uncertain. The CDR3 consists of 15 residues. Trimming removed 0 bases at V and 2 bases at J, with 11 bases between. The germline V gene has CDR1 SEHNR and CDR2 FQNEAQ (reference sequence). CDR3 nucleotides: TGTGCCAGCAGCTTAGCGGGTCCCCGAGCCTACGAGCAGTACTTC. Translating it yields CASSLAGPRAYEQYF.

This clonotype showed up just a few times. This chain connects TRBV7-8 to TRBJ2-5; TRBD1 matches 12 bases. In germline, CDR1 is SGHVS, CDR2 FQNEAQ. Losses at the gene ends were 5 bases for V and 11 bases for J; bases not matched to a gene: 24. This CDR3 comprises 19 residues. CDR3 sequence: CASSPLGDRGQLRQNLQYF. As DNA, the CDR3 is TGTGCCAGCAGCCCCCTCGGGGACAGGGGGCAATTAAGGCAAAACCTTCAGTACTTC.

The chain joins TRBV3-1 to TRBJ2-4; maybe TRBD1 (5 bases). The CDR3 length is 19 residues. V was shortened by 1 base and J by 0 bases, with 19 bases between the two germline ends. CDR1 and CDR2 from the germline V gene are LGHDT and YNNKEL (reference sequence). CDR3 region: CASSQGGATSWVAKNIQYF. The CDR3 DNA is TGTGCCAGCAGCCAAGGTGGGGCTACATCTTGGGTAGCCAAAAACATTCAGTACTTC.

This rearrangement joins TRBV28 to TRBJ2-6, with 8 nucleotides matching TRBD1. The CDR3 consists of 18 residues. The trim removed 4 bases at V and 1 base at J, leaving 9 bases unmatched. CDR1 is MDHEN and CDR2 is SYDVKM in the germline V gene. DNA of the CDR3: TGTGCCAGCAGTTCCAGGACAGGGTCAGGGTCTGGGGCCAACGTCCTGACTTTC. As protein: CASSSRTGSGSGANVLTF.

V gene TRBV2 combines with J gene TRBJ2-7; TRBD1 or TRBD2 may be the D gene (5 bases each). CDR1 is SNHLY and CDR2 is FYNNEI in the germline V gene. The CDR3 length is 14 residues. Trimming pared 5 bases from V and 2 bases from J, leaving 13 bases between. The CDR3 loop is CASSKAKGPYEQYF. CDR3 in DNA: TGTGCCAGCAGTAAGGCTAAGGGACCCTACGAGCAGTACTTC.

The table lists this clonotype with a count of one. This rearrangement joins TRBV10-3 to TRBJ1-1, with 11 bases identical to TRBD1. The CDR3 loop spans 13 amino acids. CDR1 and CDR2 from the germline V gene are ENHRY and SYGVKD. J was trimmed by 4 bases and V by 11 bases; bases with no gene match: 6. The DNA for the CDR3 is TGTGCCCTCGAGGGGACAGGGGGCACTGAAGCTTTCTTT. Translation gives CALEGTGGTEAFF.

This clonotype appeared a few times. V is TRBV18 and J is TRBJ2-6; D gene uncertain. CDR1 is KGHSH and CDR2 is LQKENI in the germline V gene. Trimming removed 2 bases at V and 3 bases at J, with 11 bases between. CDR3 length equals 16 residues. In nucleotides, the CDR3 is TGTGCCAGCTCACCATACGGGTCCGGTGGGGCCAACGTCCTGACTTTC. It yields the protein CASSPYGSGGANVLTF. The entire variable domain, with the rest obtained from reference TRBV18 and TRBJ2-6, is as follows: NAGVMQNPRHLVRRRGQEARLRCSPMKGHSHVYWYRQLPEEGLKFMVYLQKENIIDESGMPKERFSAEFPKEGPSILRIQQVVRGDSAAYFCASSPYGSGGANVLTFGAGSRLTVL.

The J gene is TRBJ2-5, the V gene TRBV6-2 or TRBV6-3, with 8 nucleotides matching TRBD2. The assigned J gene may be wrong: the sequence end matches TRBJ2-7 better. There are 15 residues in the CDR3. Germline V gene data show CDR1 as MNHEY and CDR2 as SVGEGT. The CDR3 DNA is TGTGCCAGCAGTCTCCTCGGGAGGGATCTCAACGAGCAGTACTTC. Translation: CASSLLGRDLNEQYF.

The chain recombines TRBV12-3 or TRBV12-4 with TRBJ2-5, with D tentatively TRBD2 (5 bases). V lost 6 bases, J lost 5 bases, and 13 bases lay in between. The CDR3 runs to 13 residues. DNA for the CDR3: TGTGCCAGCAGAGCCGGGGTCGGGGAGACCCAGTACTTC. Its protein is CASRAGVGETQYF.

This clonotype was seen a few times. The chain combines TRBV28 with TRBJ2-7; no definite D call. Trimming shortened V by 3 bases and J by 5 bases, and 11 bases separated the two germline ends. This CDR3 contains 13 residues. Germline lookup yields CDR1 MDHEN and CDR2 SYDVKM. This CDR3 is CASSFSFFNEQYF. The DNA for the CDR3 is TGTGCCAGCAGTTTCAGTTTCTTCAACGAGCAGTACTTC.

J is TRBJ2-3 and V is TRBV12-3 or TRBV12-4, with 9 bases that match TRBD1. The CDR3 sequence is 14 residues long. With 6 bases clipped from V and 6 bases from J, the junction kept 7 bases outside the gene matches. CDR3: CASRQTGGLDTQYF. The CDR3 DNA follows: TGTGCCAGCAGGCAGACAGGGGGATTGGATACGCAGTATTTT.

This clonotype has only a few counts. This rearrangement joins TRBV29-1 to TRBJ2-1, with no clear D. This CDR3 has 12 residues. The V end lost 6 bases, the J end lost 5 bases, and 11 bases lay between the germline ends. Germline assignment: CDR1 SQVTM and CDR2 ANQGSEA. CDR3 protein: CSVKPGDNEQFF. The CDR3, as DNA: TGCAGCGTAAAACCTGGGGACAATGAGCAGTTCTTC.

The rearrangement uses TRBV27 and TRBJ2-1; D remains ambiguous. CDR1 is MNHEY, CDR2 SMNVEV, per germline (reference sequence). The CDR3 totals 14 residues. Trimming took off 7 bases at V and 7 bases at J, with 17 bases between the two ends. In nucleotides, the CDR3 is TGTGCCAGCATAAAGGACGGTGCATGGAATGAGCAGTTCTTC. This translates into CASIKDGAWNEQFF.

The chain recombines TRBV24-1 with TRBJ2-1, with TRBD2 as a possible D gene (5 bases). V gave up 9 bases and J gave up 12 bases, with 23 bases separating them. Germline CDR1 is KGHDR and CDR2 is SFDVKD. The length of the CDR3 is 14 residues. The chain's CDR3 is CATQADLGYDGQFF. CDR3 bases: TGTGCCACCCAAGCGGACCTCGGGTATGATGGGCAGTTCTTC.

The CDR3 sequence is CASSATGVGTEAFF. The CDR3 DNA is TGTGCCAGCAGTGCCACAGGGGTAGGCACTGAAGCTTTCTTT. This chain links TRBV2 with TRBJ1-1, with 7 bases identical to TRBD1. In germline, CDR1 is SNHLY, CDR2 FYNNEI. The CDR3 totals 14 residues. V was clipped by 4 bases and J by 4 bases; unmatched bases: 6.

This clonotype was counted a few times. V usage is TRBV20-1 and J usage is TRBJ2-5, with D perhaps matching TRBD1 or TRBD2 (6 bases each). CDR3 length equals 14 residues. Germline V gives CDR1 DFQATT, CDR2 SNEGSKA (reference sequence). Trimming cost V 4 bases and J 0 bases, with 12 bases left between them. For the CDR3, the DNA is TGCAGTGCTACCCCAGGGGAGGACCAAGAGACCCAGTACTTC. Amino acids: CSATPGEDQETQYF.

A few counts support this clonotype. The J gene is TRBJ2-5, the V gene TRBV6-2 or TRBV6-3; 8 bases map to TRBD1. CDR3 length: 17 amino acids. Germline V gene data show CDR1 as MNHEY and CDR2 as SVGEGT. Unmatched junction bases numbered 23, after V lost 6 bases and J lost 11 bases. The CDR3 DNA sequence: TGTGCCAGCAGCCATACTACGACAGGGGCGGTCTACAATGAGCAGTACTTC. Encoded protein: CASSHTTTGAVYNEQYF.

This clonotype was detected once. This sequence joins TRBV27 and TRBJ2-2, with D tentatively TRBD1 or TRBD2 (6 bases each). Trimming removed 3 bases from V and 2 bases from J, with 10 bases in between. From germline, CDR1 is MNHEY and CDR2 SMNVEV (reference sequence). The CDR3 loop spans 15 amino acids. The CDR3 spells CASSLGGYNTGELFF. The CDR3 DNA reads TGTGCCAGCAGTTTGGGGGGCTATAACACCGGGGAGCTGTTTTTT.

This clonotype was observed a few times. V usage is TRBV29-1 and J usage is TRBJ2-7; TRBD1 aligns across 10 bases. With V trimmed by 7 bases and J by 5 bases, 2 bases remained unmatched. The germline gives CDR1 SQVTM, CDR2 ANQGSEA. The CDR3 is 11 residues long. CDR3 coding DNA: TGCAGCGGCGGGACAGGGGACGAGCAGTACTTC. Its translation is CSGGTGDEQYF.

This clonotype appeared a few times. The rearrangement uses TRBV28 and TRBJ1-5, with D hard to call. The CDR3 is 15 residues long. Per germline, CDR1 MDHEN and CDR2 SYDVKM. The V end lost 5 bases, the J end lost 0 bases, and 11 bases lay between the germline ends. The CDR3 loop is CASSRDGYSNQPQHF. DNA for the CDR3: TGTGCCAGCAGTCGAGACGGATATAGCAATCAGCCCCAGCATTTT.